Following are 21 T cell receptor beta chains from one sample sequenced in a study of shared clonotypes between healthy human individuals. Here immunoSEQ multiplex PCR was the method, and the copy in TCRdb shows in-frame clones only, minus some. This table has about 520,000 clones, 81% appearing once. Sequences were obtained from PBMCs. The receptor set was obtained from a woman aged 40-49 years in good health. Some clones in this sample may be carry-over from other donors' samples.

About this clone: A far more abundant clone sits one base away, making this likely a read error. The chain joins TRBV5-1 to TRBJ2-7; TRBD2 agrees at 8 bases. The length of the CDR3 is 17 residues. The V gene's germline CDR1 is SGHRS and CDR2 YFSETQ. V was clipped by 2 bases and J by 0 bases; unmatched bases: 10. CDR3 nucleotides: TGCGCCAGCAGCTTCCGGACTAGCTGGAGGCACTCCTACGAGCAGTACTTC. As protein: CASSFRTSWRHSYEQYF.

This clone was found once. This rearrangement joins TRBV5-1 to TRBJ1-1; 8 bases map to TRBD1. V trimming: 4 bases; J trimming: 1 base; junction bases outside the gene matches: 6. Germline CDR1 is SGHRS and CDR2 is YFSETQ. The CDR3 sequence is 15 residues long. In DNA, the CDR3 is TGCGCCAGCAGCCCCCAGACAGGGGCGAACACTGAAGCTTTCTTT. As protein: CASSPQTGANTEAFF.

In the case of this clone: A single base is all that separates this from a far larger clone, so a read error is likely. J is TRBJ2-7 and V is TRBV6-6; perhaps TRBD1 as D (6 bases). CDR1 MNHNY and CDR2 SVGAGI come from the germline V gene (reference sequence). V lost 5 bases, J lost 4 bases, and 9 bases lay in between. The CDR3 contains 12 residues. This CDR3 is CASSQQGYEQYF. CDR3 coding DNA: TGTGCCAGCAGTCAACAGGGATACGAGCAGTACTTC.

The chain is built from TRBV9 and TRBJ2-5; 8 positions match TRBD2. The CDR3 length is 14 residues. Germline V gene data show CDR1 as SGDLS and CDR2 as YYNGEE. The trim removed 0 bases at V and 7 bases at J, leaving 5 bases unmatched. CDR3 protein: CASSVAGTRGTQYF. For the CDR3, the DNA is TGTGCCAGCAGCGTAGCGGGGACTAGAGGGACCCAGTACTTC.

The chain couples TRBV28 to TRBJ1-1; D is ambiguous. Germline CDR1 MDHEN, CDR2 SYDVKM. CDR3 length equals 13 residues. Trimming took 6 bases from V and 8 from J, leaving 16 bases between them. The CDR3 sequence: CASRSLTPGEAFF. The DNA of the CDR3 is TGTGCCAGCAGATCCCTTACCCCGGGAGAAGCTTTCTTT.

With respect to this clone: Only one base separates this from a far larger clonotype, so it likely reflects a read error. The rearrangement joins TRBV15 to TRBJ1-1, with TRBD1 matching over 12 bases. The CDR3 sequence is 16 residues long. In germline, CDR1 is LNHNV, CDR2 YYDKDF (reference sequence). CDR3 sequence: CATSRDRGQGATEDFF. The CDR3 region has the DNA TGTGCCACCAGCAGAGATCGGGGACAGGGGGCAACTGAAGATTTCTTT.

The chain carries TRBV7-8 and TRBJ1-5; D might be TRBD1 (6 bases). Germline values: CDR1 SGHVS, CDR2 FQNEAQ. The V end lost 0 bases, the J end lost 6 bases, and 15 bases lay between the germline ends. The CDR3 spans 16 residues. The CDR3 DNA follows: TGTGCCAGCAGCTTAGCCCCCCCAGGGGTAGTTCAGCCCCAGCATTTT. Amino acids: CASSLAPPGVVQPQHF.

This clone has a handful of counts. A much larger clone differs from this one at a single base, so this may be a read error. The chain joins TRBV7-2 to TRBJ2-1, with 7 bases matching TRBD2. V shed 1 base, J shed 9 bases, and the junction held 9 bases outside the gene matches. The CDR3 has 15 residues. CDR1 is SGHTA, CDR2 FQGNSA, per germline. The CDR3 loop is CASSLVVASGVEQFF. Here the CDR3 DNA reads TGTGCCAGCAGCTTAGTAGTGGCTAGCGGCGTTGAGCAGTTCTTC.

The V call is TRBV18, the J call TRBJ2-5, with TRBD1 identical over 9 bases. The CDR3 covers 14 residues. Per germline, CDR1 KGHSH and CDR2 LQKENI. The V and J ends lost 4 bases and 5 bases, in that order; junction bases with no gene match: 5. In DNA form, the CDR3 reads TGTGCCAGCTCACGGGACAGGGTCGTGGAGACCCAGTACTTC. Amino acids: CASSRDRVVETQYF.

The sample holds one count of this clone. This likely came from a read error, as a far larger clone is one base away. This rearrangement joins TRBV7-6 to TRBJ1-3; a possible D gene is TRBD1 (5 bases). Germline V lookup: CDR1 SGHVS, CDR2 FNYEAQ. The CDR3 covers 19 residues. The CDR3 nucleotides read TGTGCCAGCAGCTTAGACTTGGCCCCCGACAGAGTCTCTGGAGACACCATATATTTT. Encoded protein: CASSLDLAPDRVSGDTIYF. The complete variable domain, with remaining parts taken from reference TRBV7-6 and TRBJ1-3, reads GAGVSQSPRYKVTKRGQDVALRCDPISGHVSLYWYRQALGQGPEFLTYFNYEAQQDKSGLPNDRFSAERPEGSISTLTIQRTEQRDSAMYRCASSLDLAPDRVSGDTIYFGEGSWLTVV.

Note on this clone: Different DNA sequences within this sample yield the same CDR3. J is TRBJ2-5 and V is TRBV7-6, with D unclear. The CDR3 is 12 amino acids. Trimming took off 0 bases at V and 5 bases at J, with 4 bases between the two ends. CDR1 is SGHVS, CDR2 FNYEAQ, per germline. The CDR3 DNA sequence: TGTGCCAGCAGCTTAGCGGCGGAGACCCAGTACTTC. Its protein is CASSLAAETQYF.

Worth noting for this clone: Since a much larger clone is just one base distant, this may be a read error. This chain joins TRBV2 and TRBJ2-5; D possibly corresponds to TRBD2 (6 bases). CDR1 SNHLY and CDR2 FYNNEI come from the germline V gene. This CDR3 region has 13 residues. In DNA, the CDR3 is TGTTCCAGTTCCAGGGAGGTAGCCGAGACCCAGTACTTC. Translated, it gives CSSSREVAETQYF.

The chain uses TRBV6-1 and TRBJ2-1, with D possibly being TRBD2 (6 bases). CDR1 and CDR2 (germline): MNHNS, SASEGT. The V gene lost 4 bases and the J gene lost 7 bases, with 11 bases spanning the gap. The CDR3 consists of 13 residues. CDR3 nucleotides: TGTGCCAGCAGTGGGAGGGCCAGGAATGAGCAGTTCTTC. Amino acid sequence: CASSGRARNEQFF.

The chain is built from TRBV19 and TRBJ2-1; possible D gene TRBD1, 5 bases. This CDR3 spans 13 amino acids. Germline V gene sequence: CDR1 LNHDA, CDR2 SQIVND (reference sequence). Trimming pared 8 bases from V and 6 bases from J, leaving 14 bases between. CDR3 amino acids: CASSSWQGNEQFF. CDR3 coding DNA: TGTGCCAGTTCCAGTTGGCAGGGCAATGAGCAGTTCTTC. The whole variable domain, remainder taken from reference TRBV19 and TRBJ2-1, is DGGITQSPKYLFRKEGQNVTLSCEQNLNHDAMYWYRQDPGQGLRLIYYSQIVNDFQKGDIAEGYSVSREKKESFPLTVTSAQKNPTAFYLCASSSWQGNEQFFGPGTRLTVL.

The chain couples TRBV5-1 to TRBJ2-1, with 8 bases aligning to TRBD2. This CDR3 spans 14 amino acids. V shed 4 bases, J shed 4 bases, and the junction held 4 bases outside the gene matches. The V gene's germline CDR1 is SGHRS and CDR2 YFSETQ. CDR3 bases: TGCGCCAGCAGCGGGAGCGGGAGTTACAATGAGCAGTTCTTC. Translating gives CASSGSGSYNEQFF.

Written as DNA, the CDR3 is TGCGCCAGCAGCCGGCAGGGTGCTGCCTCCTACAATGAGCAGTTCTTC. It codes for CASSRQGAASYNEQFF. V and J are TRBV5-1 and TRBJ2-1; D is perhaps TRBD1 (5 bases). Germline V gene sequence: CDR1 SGHRS, CDR2 YFSETQ. The CDR3 loop spans 16 amino acids. V lost 4 bases to trimming and J lost 0 bases, with 14 bases between them.

This clone was recorded a few times. This is likely an artifact of a read error, given a far larger clone one base away. In the same sample, other DNA sequences code for this CDR3. V is TRBV29-1 and J is TRBJ1-2, with 9 bases identical to TRBD1. The CDR3 runs to 14 residues. The V gene's germline CDR1 is SQVTM and CDR2 ANQGSEA. CDR3 coding DNA: TGCAGCGTGACCACAGGGGGCCTGGACTATGGCTACACATTC. It specifies CSVTTGGLDYGYTF.

The V call is TRBV29-1, the J call TRBJ2-7; 11 bases fit TRBD2. This CDR3 is 12 amino acids long. The ends lost 7 bases at V and 9 bases at J; junction bases unmatched: 8. Germline CDR1 is SQVTM and CDR2 is ANQGSEA. The CDR3 DNA is TGCAGCGCCGGGACTAGCGGTCTGGGGCAGTACTTC. Translation: CSAGTSGLGQYF.

This clone was observed a single time. This chain joins TRBV7-9 and TRBJ1-2; TRBD1 is a possible D gene (6 bases). The CDR3 runs to 14 residues. V shed 2 bases and J shed 4 bases, with 11 bases lying between them. Germline values: CDR1 SEHNR, CDR2 FQNEAQ (reference sequence). CDR3 DNA: TGTGCCAGCAGCTTACACAGGGATCGCTATGGCTACACCTTC. This translates into CASSLHRDRYGYTF. The full variable domain, in which reference TRBV7-9 and TRBJ1-2 provide the parts outside the CDR3, is DTGVSQNPRHKITKRGQNVTFRCDPISEHNRLYWYRQTLGQGPEFLTYFQNEAQLEKSRLLSDRFSAERPKGSFSTLEIQRTEQGDSAMYLCASSLHRDRYGYTFGSGTRLTVV.

The rearrangement links TRBV12-5 to TRBJ1-2; D unresolved. Trimming removed 0 bases from V and 8 bases from J, with 10 bases in between. The CDR3 is 13 amino acids. Per the germline V gene, CDR1 is LGHNT and CDR2 is FRNRAP. This CDR3 reads CASGLVPGEGYTF. CDR3 in DNA: TGTGCTAGTGGTTTGGTACCCGGGGAGGGCTACACCTTC. The whole variable domain, remainder taken from reference TRBV12-5 and TRBJ1-2, is DARVTQTPRHKVTEMGQEVTMRCQPILGHNTVFWYRQTMMQGLELLAYFRNRAPLDDSGMPKDRFSAEMPDATLATLKIQPSEPRDSAVYFCASGLVPGEGYTFGSGTRLTVV.

V is TRBV7-2 and J is TRBJ1-2; perhaps TRBD1 as D (6 bases). This CDR3 contains 13 residues. The V end lost 5 bases, the J end lost 4 bases, and 11 bases lay between the germline ends. In germline, CDR1 is SGHTA, CDR2 FQGNSA. This CDR3 reads CASSADRSYGYTF. The CDR3 DNA reads TGTGCCAGCAGCGCTGACAGGAGCTATGGCTACACCTTC.